One and the same sample provided the 3 T cell receptor beta chains below, sequenced in a study of T cells expressing NK-cell markers. No DNA is given; TCRdb re-called the 5' RACE reads and lists each CDR3 protein once. Its table records about 260,000 distinct CDR3 sequences. Sequencing was performed on blood T cells: a sorted CD56 or NKG2C T cell subset, CD4+ or CD8+ T cells, or bulk PBMC T cells (not recorded which). The receptors shown here come from a man aged 18 to 35 in good health.

The J gene is TRBJ2-1, the V gene TRBV6-1; lacking DNA, the TRBD1 call made by TCRdb goes unchecked. CDR3 length: 16 residues. In germline, CDR1 is MNHNS, CDR2 SASEGT. The CDR3 loop is CASSPVDSLSYNEQFF.

The CDR3 spells CASSPSRDRAINEQFF. The J gene is TRBJ2-1, the V gene TRBV12-3 or TRBV12-4; TCRdb's D call, TRBD1, is unchecked because there is no DNA. The CDR3 runs to 16 residues.

The chain's CDR3 is CASSPDPGKEQFF. V and J are TRBV7-2 and TRBJ2-1. The CDR3 has 13 amino acids. Germline V CDR1 and CDR2: SGHTA, FQGNSA.